What follows are 20 T cell receptor beta chains derived from one specimen sequenced in a study of blood T cell repertoires in COVID-19 (dated by TCRdb to the early 2020s). Libraries were constructed by the immunoSEQ multiplex PCR assay. Sourced from immuneACCESS, this table was stored by TCRdb with only in-frame sequences that have V and J called. A share of the clones is absent; for the studies checked, an unresolved V gene accounts for under half, and the remainder has no known explanation. Recorded for this sample are about 350,000 clones; about 92% of them occurred a single time. The ten largest clones capture around 3.9% of the sample. Specimen: peripheral blood. These receptors originate from a woman aged 60-75 years with COVID-19, enrolled during active disease.

The chain recombines TRBV2 with TRBJ2-2; D remains ambiguous. Germline CDR1 SNHLY, CDR2 FYNNEI. The V gene lost 8 bases and the J gene lost 1 base, with 8 bases spanning the gap. This CDR3 is built from 13 residues. CDR3 sequence: CASLSLNTGELFF. The CDR3 DNA reads TGTGCCAGCCTCAGTTTGAACACCGGGGAGCTGTTTTTT.

With respect to this clone: One end of the junction is discordant with germline, which a read error may explain. CDR3 sequence: CASSNSRDLVWHF. The CDR3 coding sequence is TGTGCCAGCAGCAACAGCCGGGACTTAGTTTGGCATTTT. This chain joins TRBV7-9 and TRBJ1-6; a weak D match, TRBD1 (5 bases). This CDR3 is 13 amino acids long. Germline assignment: CDR1 SEHNR and CDR2 FQNEAQ (reference sequence).

This chain joins TRBV6-1 and TRBJ2-5; a possible D gene is TRBD2 (5 bases). Germline V gives CDR1 MNHNS, CDR2 SASEGT. The CDR3 covers 16 residues. Trimming removed 4 bases at V and 5 bases at J, with 20 bases between. The CDR3 spells CASSGRRTGLRETQYF. In nucleotides, the CDR3 is TGTGCCAGCAGTGGTAGGAGGACGGGATTGCGGGAGACCCAGTACTTC.

DNA of the CDR3: TGTGCCTGGACCATTAGGGGGTATGGCTATGGCTACACCTTC. This translates into CAWTIRGYGYGYTF. The V call is TRBV30, the J call TRBJ1-2, with a weak D call TRBD1 (6 bases). Germline lookup yields CDR1 GTSNPN and CDR2 SVGIG (reference sequence). The CDR3 loop spans 14 amino acids. V lost 4 bases and J 4 bases, leaving 16 bases between the germline ends.

This chain joins TRBV28 and TRBJ1-3; D is possibly TRBD1 (5 bases). The CDR3 sequence is 17 residues long. The germline CDR1 and CDR2 sequences are MDHEN and SYDVKM. The germline V and J ends were trimmed by 1 base and 4 bases, with 17 bases remaining between them. In nucleotides, the CDR3 is TGTGCCAGCAGTTTATTGGGCTTTAAGGGGCTCGGAAACACCATATATTTT. It codes for CASSLLGFKGLGNTIYF.

The V gene is TRBV15, the J gene TRBJ1-1; D is perhaps TRBD1 (6 bases). V dropped 5 bases and J dropped 0 bases, with 16 bases sitting between them. The germline V gene encodes CDR1 LNHNV and CDR2 YYDKDF (reference sequence). This CDR3 has 16 residues. DNA for the CDR3: TGTGCCACCAGCCCCCCCGGGACACAAATGAACACTGAAGCTTTCTTT. This translates into CATSPPGTQMNTEAFF.

This clone appeared once. This rearrangement joins TRBV19 to TRBJ2-5, with 10 positions matching TRBD1. CDR1 and CDR2 from the germline V gene are LNHDA and SQIVND (reference sequence). Losses at the gene ends were 3 bases for V and 4 bases for J; bases not matched to a gene: 5. The CDR3 has 15 residues. This CDR3 reads CASSMPGQGRETQYF. The CDR3 DNA is TGTGCCAGTAGTATGCCGGGACAGGGGCGAGAGACCCAGTACTTC.

A remark on this clone: One end of the junction is discordant with germline, which a read error may explain. J is TRBJ1-2 and V is TRBV12-3 or TRBV12-4, with 7 bases aligning to TRBD1. CDR3 length equals 12 residues. CDR3 in amino acids: CASSPRTGRPRF. CDR3 nucleotide sequence: TGTGCCAGCAGTCCCCGGACAGGTCGGCCCAGATTC.

This clone was detected only once. The rearrangement links TRBV19 to TRBJ1-5, with D perhaps TRBD1 (6 bases). Trimming removed 10 bases at V and 0 bases at J, with 13 bases between. The CDR3 is 14 residues long. CDR1 is LNHDA, CDR2 SQIVND, per germline (reference sequence). CDR3 DNA sequence: TGTGCCACCCAGGACAGCTATAGCAATCAGCCCCAGCATTTT. Its translation is CATQDSYSNQPQHF.

The chain is built from TRBV3-1 (or the pseudogene TRBV3-2) and TRBJ2-3; TRBD2 is a possible D gene (6 bases). Germline-derived CDR1 and CDR2 are LGHDT and YNNKEL (reference sequence). There are 16 residues in the CDR3. V shed 2 bases and J shed 3 bases, with 15 bases lying between them. The CDR3 here is CASSQTRGMRTDTQYF. In DNA form, the CDR3 reads TGTGCCAGCAGCCAAACTCGGGGGATGAGGACAGATACGCAGTATTTT.

The rearrangement joins TRBV5-1 to TRBJ1-2; D gene ambiguous. The CDR3 runs to 12 residues. Trimming stripped 4 bases from V and 8 bases from J, with 12 bases between. CDR1 SGHRS and CDR2 YFSETQ come from the germline V gene. CDR3: CASSEVRGGYTF. DNA of the CDR3: TGCGCCAGCAGCGAGGTGCGAGGGGGCTACACCTTC.

The sample holds a few counts of this clone. V gene TRBV5-1 combines with J gene TRBJ1-2, with 9 bases matching TRBD1. Germline-derived CDR1 and CDR2 are SGHRS and YFSETQ. This CDR3 contains 16 residues. J was trimmed by 8 bases and V by 0 bases; bases with no gene match: 11. Here the CDR3 reads CASSLAGTGLGEGYTF. The CDR3 region has the DNA TGCGCCAGCAGCTTGGCCGGGACAGGGCTCGGTGAAGGCTACACCTTC.

The V call is TRBV6-5, the J call TRBJ1-1; D perhaps matches TRBD1 (5 bases). CDR1 is MNHEY and CDR2 is SVGAGI in the germline V gene. Trimming removed 6 bases at V and 5 bases at J, with 19 bases between. CDR3 length: 15 residues. The CDR3 region has the DNA TGTGCCAGCAGGGATGGGACTCCAATGGGGACTGAAGCTTTCTTT. Protein sequence: CASRDGTPMGTEAFF.

The V gene is TRBV6-4, the J gene TRBJ2-1, with TRBD1 matching 7 bases. CDR3 size: 14 residues. The germline gives CDR1 MRHNA, CDR2 SNTAGT. The J segment lost 5 bases and the V segment lost 6 bases, leaving 7 bases of the junction unmatched. The CDR3 DNA sequence: TGTGCCAGCAGCCGACAGGGACCTAACAATGAGCAGTTCTTC. This codes for CASSRQGPNNEQFF.

The chain joins TRBV2 to TRBJ2-1, with TRBD1 identical over 8 bases. Germline CDR1 is SNHLY and CDR2 is FYNNEI. V trimming: 7 bases; J trimming: 9 bases; junction bases outside the gene matches: 8. The CDR3 covers 13 residues. The CDR3 nucleotides read TGTGCCAGCATTCGGACAGGGAAGGGTGAGCAGTTCTTC. Translated: CASIRTGKGEQFF.

This clone was observed once. The rearrangement joins TRBV27 to TRBJ1-4; 12 nucleotides line up with TRBD1. The germline CDR1 and CDR2 sequences are MNHEY and SMNVEV (reference sequence). After removal of 2 bases from V and 1 base from J, the junction contained 11 bases not matched to a gene. The CDR3 has 20 amino acids. Here the CDR3 DNA reads TGTGCCAGCAGTTTAACAACCGGGACAGGGGGCCCCCTAACTAATGAAAAACTGTTTTTT. It is translated as CASSLTTGTGGPLTNEKLFF.

The J gene is TRBJ2-7, the V gene TRBV7-8, with 7 bases that match TRBD1. CDR1 is SGHVS and CDR2 is FQNEAQ in the germline V gene. J lost 2 bases, V lost 5 bases, and 12 bases had no gene match. The CDR3 sequence is 16 residues long. This CDR3 is CASSKGAGTETYEQYF. DNA of the CDR3: TGTGCCAGCAGCAAGGGGGCCGGGACAGAGACCTACGAGCAGTACTTC.

V usage is TRBV2 and J usage is TRBJ2-3, with 11 bases fitting TRBD2. Germline CDR1 SNHLY, CDR2 FYNNEI. This CDR3 spans 17 amino acids. After removal of 2 bases from V and 8 bases from J, the junction contained 12 bases not matched to a gene. CDR3 residues: CASSEKGSGGEKGTQYF. CDR3 DNA: TGTGCCAGCAGTGAAAAGGGTAGCGGGGGGGAGAAAGGTACGCAGTATTTT.

The V and J genes are TRBV7-9 and TRBJ2-5; TRBD1 matches 9 bases. Germline V gene sequence: CDR1 SEHNR, CDR2 FQNEAQ (reference sequence). The CDR3 has 17 amino acids. Trimming took 4 bases from V and 2 from J; bases not matched to a gene: 11. The CDR3 nucleotides are TGTGCCAGCAGCTCCCGTAAGGGACAGGGAATTCAAGAGACCCAGTACTTC. Protein sequence: CASSSRKGQGIQETQYF.

The chain is built from TRBV2 and TRBJ1-1; no definite D call. Deletions cut 4 bases from V and 1 base from J, with 7 bases between. Germline V lookup: CDR1 SNHLY, CDR2 FYNNEI. The CDR3 loop spans 13 amino acids. As DNA, the CDR3 is TGTGCCAGCAGTGGACTACCGAACACTGAAGCTTTCTTT. Translating gives CASSGLPNTEAFF.